These 5 T cell receptor beta chains originate from one sample sequenced in a study of shared T cell receptors in the human thymus. The repertoire was sequenced with immunoSEQ multiplex PCR; TCRdb's copy has only in-frame clones and lacks some. This table has hundreds of thousands of clones, about 84% appearing once. The same sample was also studied in work on human thymus T cells.

Sequencing was performed on thymocytes. The receptors shown here come from a boy less than two years old with a congenital heart defect.

The gene calls are TRBV11-3 and TRBJ2-3; D may be TRBD2 (5 bases). Trimming took off 5 bases at V and 2 bases at J, with 20 bases between the two ends. Germline-derived CDR1 and CDR2 are SGHNT and YENEEA. This CDR3 region has 17 residues. The CDR3 DNA reads TGTGCCAGCAGCCCCACCCCGGGGTGGCGGAACACAGATACGCAGTATTTT. It translates to CASSPTPGWRNTDTQYF.

This chain joins TRBV5-1 and TRBJ2-7; D remains ambiguous. This CDR3 has 10 amino acids. Germline values: CDR1 SGHRS, CDR2 YFSETQ. Trimming cost V 2 bases and J 6 bases, with 3 bases left between them. The CDR3: CASSFSEQYF. DNA of the CDR3: TGCGCCAGCAGCTTCTCCGAGCAGTACTTC.

The gene calls are TRBV25-1 and TRBJ2-3; TRBD2 agrees at 11 bases. The J segment lost 3 bases and the V segment lost 2 bases, leaving 7 bases of the junction unmatched. There are 17 residues in the CDR3. CDR1 is MGHDK and CDR2 is SYGVNS in the germline V gene. Here the CDR3 reads CASSERWASGGTDTQYF. CDR3 in DNA: TGTGCCAGCAGTGAAAGGTGGGCTAGCGGGGGGACAGATACGCAGTATTTT.

In regard to this clone: Since the CDR3 does not end with the conserved phenylalanine or tryptophan, this likely comes from a read error. It is unclear where the CDR3 begins or ends on the DNA, so no DNA is shown, and the CDR3 is as TCRdb lists it. The rearrangement links TRBV6-1 to TRBJ1-2; the D segment call TRBD1 is taken from the table without a DNA check. The CDR3 totals 13 residues, both ends included. In germline, CDR1 is MNHNS, CDR2 SASEGT. CDR3 loop: CASSKLHQTAPLL.

This chain uses TRBV1 with TRBJ2-1; the table's TRBD2 call for D was not verified on the DNA. TRBV1 has pseudogene status. This CDR3 region has 19 residues. The CDR3 nucleotides read TGCACCAGCAGCCAACCCGGGACTAGCGGGCGAACCTCCTACAATGAGCAGTTCTTC. Translated, it gives CTSSQPGTSGRTSYNEQFF.